These 9 T cell receptor beta chains came from one sample sequenced in a study of T-cell memory formation after mild COVID-19. TCRdb re-called the 5' RACE reads through MiXCR, storing one row per CDR3 protein. The sample records fewer than 450,000 distinct CDR3 sequences, approximately 25% being singletons. Sequencing was done on a sample of PBMCs or a T cell subset sorted from them (not recorded which). The receptors come from an adult woman who had mild COVID-19 (a few samples of this study predate the infection). Cell type and time point are not known.

In its sample, this clonotype was seen a few times. The genes are TRBV6-4 and TRBJ2-2; D ambiguous. The ends were cut back, 2 bases at V and 4 bases at J, with 23 bases in the middle. This CDR3 comprises 19 residues. CDR1 is MRHNA and CDR2 is SNTAGT in the germline V gene. This CDR3 is CASSDNGTLILTRTGELFF. CDR3 DNA: TGTGCCAGCAGTGACAATGGCACCTTGATCCTTACGCGCACCGGGGAGCTGTTTTTT.

The genes are TRBV6-5 and TRBJ2-3; 7 bases agree with TRBD2. Trimming cost V 10 bases and J 1 base; bases outside gene matches: 8. The CDR3 covers 14 residues. The germline V gene encodes CDR1 MNHEY and CDR2 SVGAGI. The CDR3 nucleotides are TGTGCCACGAAACTAGCGATCGGCACAGATACGCAGTATTTT. Translated: CATKLAIGTDTQYF.

The CDR3 nucleotides are TGTGCCAGCAGCTTAGCGCCCGTACTCGGGGAGCTGTTTTTT. As protein: CASSLAPVLGELFF. This rearrangement joins TRBV7-9 to TRBJ2-2; D uncertain. The CDR3 is 14 residues long. Trimming took off 0 bases at V and 7 bases at J, with 9 bases between the two ends. Germline lookup yields CDR1 SEHNR and CDR2 FQNEAQ (reference sequence).

The chain combines TRBV6-5 with TRBJ1-6, with 8 nucleotides matching TRBD1. The CDR3 has 17 residues. The trim removed 6 bases at V and 5 bases at J, leaving 12 bases unmatched. In germline, CDR1 is MNHEY, CDR2 SVGAGI. The CDR3 coding sequence is TGTGCCAGCAGCTCCTCAGGGGGCCGAACCAATAATTCACCCCTCCACTTT. It yields the protein CASSSSGGRTNNSPLHF.

The V call is TRBV5-1, the J call TRBJ2-3, with 8 bases that match TRBD1. The CDR3 runs 16 residues. Germline CDR1 is SGHRS and CDR2 is YFSETQ. Unmatched junction bases numbered 8, after V lost 2 bases and J lost 3 bases. CDR3 bases: TGCGCCAGCAGCTTACCCCTCGGGACAGGTACAGATACGCAGTATTTT. It is translated as CASSLPLGTGTDTQYF.

This clonotype was observed a few times. The rearrangement uses TRBV7-9 and TRBJ2-7, with 8 nucleotides matching TRBD2. This CDR3 comprises 14 residues. Germline V CDR1 and CDR2: SEHNR, FQNEAQ (reference sequence). The V and J ends lost 2 bases and 4 bases, in that order; junction bases with no gene match: 4. In DNA form, the CDR3 reads TGTGCCAGCAGCTTAAGCGGGAGAGGGTACGAGCAGTACTTC. Its translation is CASSLSGRGYEQYF.

This clonotype was recorded a few times. The CDR3 sequence is CATSPGRDEQYF. The CDR3 region has the DNA TGTGCCACCAGCCCGGGTAGGGACGAGCAGTACTTC. The chain carries TRBV15 and TRBJ2-7; D remains unclear. Germline V lookup: CDR1 LNHNV, CDR2 YYDKDF (reference sequence). CDR3 length: 12 residues. V was shortened by 5 bases and J by 5 bases, with 10 bases between the two germline ends. The full variable domain, in which reference TRBV15 and TRBJ2-7 provide the parts outside the CDR3, is DAMVIQNPRYQVTQFGKPVTLSCSQTLNHNVMYWYQQKSSQAPKLLFHYYDKDFNNEADTPDNFQSRRPNTSFCFLDIRSPGLGDTAMYLCATSPGRDEQYFGPGTRLTVT.

J is TRBJ1-5 and V is TRBV12-3 or TRBV12-4; D uncertain. Deletions cut 3 bases from V and 9 bases from J, with 21 bases between. The CDR3 covers 16 residues. For the CDR3, the DNA is TGTGCCAGCAGTTTTGCCACGCGGCAGGTACAGCGGCCCCAGCATTTT. Its translation: CASSFATRQVQRPQHF.

The V call is TRBV30, the J call TRBJ2-5, with 7 bases that match TRBD2. The germline CDR1 and CDR2 sequences are GTSNPN and SVGIG (reference sequence). V was pared by 2 bases and J by 4 bases, with 1 base of the junction left unmatched. The CDR3 contains 12 residues. Here the CDR3 reads CAWSRGVETQYF. In DNA form, the CDR3 reads TGTGCCTGGAGTCGGGGGGTAGAGACCCAGTACTTC.